Shown below are 24 T cell receptor beta chains from a single sample sequenced in a study of PD-1 blockade in classical Hodgkin lymphoma. This table comes from immunoSEQ multiplex PCR, and its TCRdb copy is limited to in-frame clones, with some not included. Of tens of thousands of clones in the sample, about 90% were seen once. Time point defined: cycle 4 day 1 (C4D1), after 5 to 7 weeks of nivolumab. With no exception, relapse followed autologous stem cell transplantation in all patients, and brentuximab vedotin exposure varied. The source material was peripheral blood mononuclear cells (PBMCs), sampled before the fourth cycle of nivolumab. The receptors here all came from a human donor with classical Hodgkin lymphoma.

V usage is TRBV5-6 and J usage is TRBJ1-6, with D perhaps matching TRBD1 (6 bases). The CDR3 is made up of 16 amino acids. Germline V gives CDR1 SGHDT, CDR2 YYEEEE. V lost 4 bases to trimming and J lost 14 bases, with 25 bases between them. The CDR3: CASSIRGQTLYLSLHF. CDR3 bases: TGTGCCAGCAGCATCCGCGGACAGACCCTATATTTGTCCCTCCACTTT.

This clone was seen a single time. The chain recombines TRBV7-2 with TRBJ2-7, with D unresolved. V was shortened by 1 base and J by 0 bases, with 22 bases between the two germline ends. Germline CDR1 SGHTA, CDR2 FQGNSA. The CDR3 length is 19 residues. The DNA of the CDR3 is TGTGCCAGCAGCTTAGTACACGAGACATATGTACTATCCTCCTACGAGCAGTACTTC. It translates to CASSLVHETYVLSSYEQYF.

J is TRBJ2-1 and V is TRBV7-8; D call uncertain. Germline values: CDR1 SGHVS, CDR2 FQNEAQ. The CDR3 has 14 amino acids. Trimming took off 2 bases at V and 8 bases at J, with 13 bases between the two ends. CDR3 region: CASSLSGSSHEQFF. DNA of the CDR3: TGTGCCAGCAGCTTATCGGGTAGTTCCCATGAGCAGTTCTTC.

The chain joins TRBV18 to TRBJ2-7, with 9 bases that match TRBD1. V lost 4 bases to trimming and J lost 3 bases; unmatched junction nucleotides: 7. Germline V gene lookup returns CDR1 KGHSH and CDR2 LQKENI. The CDR3 consists of 15 residues. This CDR3 is CASSQTGTGNYEQYF. CDR3 DNA: TGTGCCAGCTCACAGACCGGGACAGGGAACTACGAGCAGTACTTC.

V usage is TRBV5-8 and J usage is TRBJ1-5; maybe TRBD1 (6 bases). Trimming removed 1 base from V and 7 bases from J, with 9 bases in between. The CDR3 is made up of 13 amino acids. Looked up from germline, CDR1 is SGHTS and CDR2 is YDEGEE. CDR3 DNA sequence: TGTGCCAGCAGCTTGACAGGGTACCAGCCCCAGCATTTT. Translation gives CASSLTGYQPQHF.

V and J are TRBV6-5 and TRBJ2-6; possibly TRBD1 for D (6 bases). The CDR3 consists of 15 residues. The V end lost 7 bases, the J end lost 1 base, and 11 bases lay between the germline ends. Germline loops: CDR1 MNHEY, CDR2 SVGAGI. The CDR3 sequence is CASTPGASGANVLTF. CDR3 coding DNA: TGTGCCAGCACTCCAGGGGCGTCTGGGGCCAACGTCCTGACTTTC.

The gene calls are TRBV27 and TRBJ2-3; 13 bases align to TRBD2. Trimming cost V 6 bases and J 1 base; bases outside gene matches: 4. Per the germline V gene, CDR1 is MNHEY and CDR2 is SMNVEV (reference sequence). The CDR3 is made up of 16 amino acids. The CDR3 spells CASRGLAGPRTDTQYF. In DNA form, the CDR3 reads TGTGCCAGCAGGGGACTAGCGGGGCCTCGCACAGATACGCAGTATTTT.

The chain employs TRBV13 and TRBJ2-1; 9 nucleotides match TRBD2. There are 16 residues in the CDR3. The trim removed 0 bases at V and 8 bases at J, leaving 8 bases unmatched. CDR1 is PRHDT, CDR2 FYEKMQ, per germline (reference sequence). CDR3 loop: CASSLGGLAGSDEQFF. The CDR3 DNA reads TGTGCCAGCAGCTTAGGTGGGCTAGCGGGGTCGGATGAGCAGTTCTTC. Together with reference TRBV13 and TRBJ2-1, the CDR3 gives the full variable domain: AAGVIQSPRHLIKEKRETATLKCYPIPRHDTVYWYQQGPGQDPQFLISFYEKMQSDKGSIPDRFSAQQFSDYHSELNMSSLELGDSALYFCASSLGGLAGSDEQFFGPGTRLTVL.

V is TRBV11-3 and J is TRBJ2-3; D unclear. The V and J ends lost 3 bases and 4 bases respectively, with 5 bases between them. Looked up from germline, CDR1 is SGHNT and CDR2 is YENEEA. This CDR3 spans 12 amino acids. Here the CDR3 DNA reads TGTGCCAGCAGCTTTGGCCCAGATACGCAGTATTTT. Protein product: CASSFGPDTQYF.

The genes are TRBV5-1 and TRBJ2-1; possibly TRBD2 for D (6 bases). Trimming took off 4 bases at V and 4 bases at J, with 15 bases between the two ends. Germline V CDR1 and CDR2: SGHRS, YFSETQ. The CDR3 loop spans 15 amino acids. The CDR3 loop is CASSPTGTSYNEQFF. The CDR3 region has the DNA TGCGCCAGCAGCCCGACTGGGACTTCATACAATGAGCAGTTCTTC.

CDR3 sequence reads: CASSIGPATYEQYF. CDR3 sequence (DNA): TGTGCCAGTAGTATAGGCCCAGCGACCTACGAGCAGTACTTC. The chain links TRBV19 to TRBJ2-7; D gene ambiguous. V lost 1 base to trimming and J lost 2 bases, with 9 bases between them. The CDR3 runs 14 residues. Germline assignment: CDR1 LNHDA and CDR2 SQIVND (reference sequence).

The V call is TRBV6-5, the J call TRBJ1-2; weak D call: TRBD1 (5 bases). The ends were cut back, 10 bases at V and 1 base at J, with 10 bases in the middle. The CDR3 is 12 residues long. Germline V CDR1 and CDR2: MNHEY, SVGAGI. CDR3 in DNA: TGTGCCACACGGGACTTTAACTATGGCTACACCTTC. Protein sequence: CATRDFNYGYTF.

This chain uses TRBV5-4 with TRBJ2-3, with 7 bases matching TRBD1. The CDR3 runs to 17 residues. Germline loops: CDR1 SGHNT, CDR2 YYREEE (reference sequence). The V and J ends lost 4 bases and 3 bases, in that order; junction bases with no gene match: 14. CDR3 region: CASSADRDLSWTDTQYF. CDR3 nucleotide sequence: TGTGCCAGCAGCGCCGACAGGGACCTTTCGTGGACAGATACGCAGTATTTT. The variable domain in full, completed from reference TRBV5-4 and TRBJ2-3, reads ETGVTQSPTHLIKTRGQQVTLRCSSQSGHNTVSWYQQALGQGPQFIFQYYREEENGRGNFPPRFSGLQFPNYSSELNVNALELDDSALYLCASSADRDLSWTDTQYFGPGTRLTVL.

The chain employs TRBV30 and TRBJ2-7; D unclear. CDR1 GTSNPN and CDR2 SVGIG come from the germline V gene (reference sequence). V was shortened by 2 bases and J by 5 bases, with 7 bases between the two germline ends. The CDR3 has 11 amino acids. The CDR3 sequence is CAWSLGNEQYF. CDR3 nucleotides: TGTGCCTGGAGTTTAGGGAACGAGCAGTACTTC.

The chain recombines TRBV6-1 with TRBJ2-5; 9 nucleotides match TRBD2. CDR1 and CDR2 (germline): MNHNS, SASEGT. This CDR3 has 16 amino acids. J was trimmed by 5 bases and V by 1 base; bases with no gene match: 8. The CDR3 DNA reads TGTGCCAGCAGTGAAGGGTGGCGGGGGGGCGTGGAGACCCAGTACTTC. This translates into CASSEGWRGGVETQYF.

The rearrangement uses TRBV18 and TRBJ2-7; the D gene could be TRBD1 or TRBD2 (6 bases each). Trimming stripped 10 bases from V and 4 bases from J, with 17 bases between. The germline gives CDR1 KGHSH, CDR2 LQKENI. The CDR3 sequence is 13 residues long. For the CDR3, the DNA is TGTGCCACCGGCCCGGGGGCATGGTACGAGCAGTACTTC. The encoded protein is CATGPGAWYEQYF.

The chain carries TRBV19 and TRBJ1-1; a possible D gene is TRBD1 (5 bases). Germline loops: CDR1 LNHDA, CDR2 SQIVND (reference sequence). The ends were cut back, 3 bases at V and 5 bases at J, with 16 bases in the middle. The CDR3 covers 15 residues. The DNA for the CDR3 is TGTGCCAGTAGTATTAGGGGATCTTCGGGGACTGAAGCTTTCTTT. It specifies CASSIRGSSGTEAFF.

The chain employs TRBV5-4 and TRBJ1-6; D may be TRBD1 (5 bases). V was trimmed by 4 bases and J by 6 bases, leaving 8 bases between them. The CDR3 extends over 13 amino acids. From germline, CDR1 is SGHNT and CDR2 YYREEE (reference sequence). The chain's CDR3 is CASSDQGNSPLHF. DNA for the CDR3: TGTGCCAGCAGCGACCAGGGTAATTCACCCCTCCACTTT.

V gene TRBV28 combines with J gene TRBJ2-2; tentatively, D is TRBD2 (5 bases). V lost 8 bases and J 4 bases, leaving 14 bases between the germline ends. The CDR3 is 14 residues long. Germline V gene lookup returns CDR1 MDHEN and CDR2 SYDVKM. DNA for the CDR3: TGTGCCAGCGAGGGCCGGAGAGTCACCGGGGAGCTGTTTTTT. Translation gives CASEGRRVTGELFF.

This clone was detected once. V gene TRBV10-3 combines with J gene TRBJ1-1, with D unresolved. The V gene's germline CDR1 is ENHRY and CDR2 SYGVKD. The ends were cut back, 7 bases at V and 0 bases at J, with 9 bases in the middle. This CDR3 is built from 13 residues. CDR3 in amino acids: CAIMPELNTEAFF. CDR3 DNA sequence: TGTGCCATCATGCCGGAATTGAACACTGAAGCTTTCTTT.

The chain couples TRBV7-9 to TRBJ1-4; D is unresolved. CDR1 SEHNR and CDR2 FQNEAQ come from the germline V gene (reference sequence). Trimming pared 7 bases from V and 8 bases from J, leaving 17 bases between. The CDR3 loop spans 14 amino acids. The CDR3 nucleotides are TGTGCCAGCAAAAGAGAAGGGTTAGAGGAAAAACTGTTTTTT. Translating it yields CASKREGLEEKLFF.

The chain carries TRBV5-1 and TRBJ1-2; the D gene is possibly TRBD1 (5 bases). The CDR3 sequence is 18 residues long. Germline CDR1 and CDR2: SGHRS and YFSETQ. Deletions cut 2 bases from V and 0 bases from J, with 20 bases between. In DNA, the CDR3 is TGCGCCAGCAGCTTATACGGGCAGGGAACAAGAGCTAACTATGGCTACACCTTC. As protein: CASSLYGQGTRANYGYTF.

The gene calls are TRBV23-1 and TRBJ1-2; D is ambiguous. TRBV23-1 is designated an ORF whose function remains uncertain. V shed 0 bases and J shed 3 bases, with 8 bases lying between them. The CDR3 runs 14 residues. The CDR3 here is CASSQSPQYYGYTF. Here the CDR3 DNA reads TGCGCCAGCAGTCAATCCCCGCAGTACTATGGCTACACCTTC.

Worth noting for this clone: This same CDR3 is encoded by further DNA sequences in the sample. The CDR3 loop reads CASSLRDRVYEQYF. For the CDR3, the DNA is TGTGCCAGCAGCTTAAGGGACAGGGTGTACGAGCAGTACTTC. V usage is TRBV13 and J usage is TRBJ2-7, with TRBD1 matching over 9 bases. The ends lost 2 bases at V and 4 bases at J; junction bases unmatched: 3. The CDR3 sequence is 14 residues long. In germline, CDR1 is PRHDT, CDR2 FYEKMQ (reference sequence).